The 26 T cell receptor beta chains presented below share a single source sample, sequenced in a study of early T cells in non-severe SARS-CoV-2 infection. TCRdb reprocessed the 5' RACE reads via MiXCR and lists one record per CDR3 protein. Of around 60,000 distinct CDR3 sequences listed, about 12% are singletons. Sequenced sample: whole blood. The receptors were sampled from an adult who was a healthcare worker with PCR-confirmed SARS-CoV-2 infection or an uninfected control (not recorded which).

This clonotype appeared once. The chain has TRBV9 and TRBJ1-2; unclear D gene. CDR1 and CDR2 (germline): SGDLS, YYNGEE. The CDR3 is made up of 14 amino acids. Trimming stripped 4 bases from V and 9 bases from J, with 19 bases between. The CDR3 DNA reads as TGTGCCAGCAGCAAGGAATCGCAGTCCATCCGCTACACCTTC. It is translated as CASSKESQSIRYTF.

This clonotype was counted between two and nine times. This chain joins TRBV5-1 and TRBJ1-4; D perhaps matches TRBD1 (5 bases). Trimming pared 0 bases from V and 8 bases from J, leaving 14 bases between. Germline V gene data show CDR1 as SGHRS and CDR2 as YFSETQ. The CDR3 loop spans 15 amino acids. This CDR3 reads CASSLAGQEGEKLFF. The CDR3, as DNA: TGCGCCAGCAGCTTGGCCGGGCAGGAGGGGGAAAAACTGTTTTTT.

The genes are TRBV29-1 and TRBJ2-1; the match to TRBD2 covers 8 bases. The germline gives CDR1 SQVTM, CDR2 ANQGSEA. The junction had 9 bases not matched to a gene; V was cut back by 4 bases and J by 7 bases. The CDR3 is made up of 14 amino acids. The CDR3 region has the DNA TGCAGCGTTGCGGGACTAGGGTTTACAAATGAGCAGTTCTTC. This sequence encodes CSVAGLGFTNEQFF.

This clonotype occurred many times. The J gene is TRBJ1-1, the V gene TRBV28; TRBD1 is a possible D gene (5 bases). Trimming pared 5 bases from V and 6 bases from J, leaving 13 bases between. The germline V gene encodes CDR1 MDHEN and CDR2 SYDVKM. This CDR3 has 13 amino acids. Written as DNA, the CDR3 is TGTGCCAGCAGTAACTCCAGGGTCGCTGAAGCTTTCTTT. Amino acids: CASSNSRVAEAFF.

This clonotype has a handful of counts. This CDR3 is CASSRRREVAEAFF. The CDR3 bases are TGTGCCAGCAGTCGACGGAGGGAGGTCGCTGAAGCTTTCTTT. The chain joins TRBV6-1 to TRBJ1-1; D remains ambiguous. Trimming shortened V by 5 bases and J by 6 bases, and 16 bases separated the two germline ends. The CDR3 spans 14 residues. Germline values: CDR1 MNHNS, CDR2 SASEGT.

This clonotype was seen at least ten times. This chain connects TRBV7-9 to TRBJ1-6; D ambiguous. Per the germline V gene, CDR1 is SEHNR and CDR2 is FQNEAQ (reference sequence). Trimming shortened V by 5 bases and J by 5 bases, and 10 bases separated the two germline ends. The CDR3 extends over 14 amino acids. Written as DNA, the CDR3 is TGTGCCAGCAGCCCCAGCGGGGATAATTCACCCCTCCACTTT. It translates to CASSPSGDNSPLHF.

The genes are TRBV11-3 and TRBJ2-1, with D possibly matching TRBD1 (6 bases). The germline gives CDR1 SGHNT, CDR2 YENEEA. The CDR3 totals 16 residues. V lost 3 bases to trimming and J lost 4 bases, with 16 bases between them. In DNA form, the CDR3 reads TGTGCCAGCAGCTTCGAGGGGGACAAGGGTTACAATGAGCAGTTCTTC. Translating it yields CASSFEGDKGYNEQFF.

This clonotype has only a few counts. Germline and junction disagree at one end, which may indicate a read error. This chain joins TRBV20-1 and TRBJ1-1; D unresolved. The CDR3 spans 11 residues. Germline CDR1 DFQATT, CDR2 SNEGSKA (reference sequence). The CDR3 nucleotides are TGCAGTGCTAGCCAAAGTACTGAAGTTTTCTTT. This gives the protein CSASQSTEVFF.

This clonotype was recorded many times. The V and J genes are TRBV12-3 or TRBV12-4 and TRBJ1-3; D perhaps matches TRBD1 (6 bases). V gave up 6 bases and J gave up 3 bases, with 12 bases separating them. The CDR3 length is 14 residues. CDR3 residues: CASRPTGLGNTIYF. CDR3 bases: TGTGCCAGCAGACCGACAGGTCTTGGAAACACCATATATTTT.

The sample holds a few counts of this clonotype. The V and J genes are TRBV7-9 and TRBJ2-2; D unresolved. CDR3 size: 11 residues. Trimming stripped 0 bases from V and 7 bases from J, with 0 bases between. Germline CDR1 reads SEHNR; CDR2 reads FQNEAQ (reference sequence). As DNA, the CDR3 is TGTGCCAGCAGCTTAGCCGGGGAGCTGTTTTTT. The encoded protein is CASSLAGELFF.

This clonotype came up a few times. This chain links TRBV25-1 with TRBJ2-7, with D tentatively TRBD2 (5 bases). CDR1 MGHDK and CDR2 SYGVNS come from the germline V gene. Trimming pared 4 bases from V and 2 bases from J, leaving 9 bases between. The CDR3 runs 13 residues. The CDR3 bases are TGTGCCAGCAGTGCGGGCGGGCCCTACGAGCAGTACTTC. As protein: CASSAGGPYEQYF.

There are many counts of this clonotype. This rearrangement joins TRBV21-1 to TRBJ1-1. TRBV21-1 is noted as a pseudogene. The CDR3 totals 16 residues. The CDR3 DNA sequence: TGTGCCAGCAGCAAAGCCACATCGACCGAGTGCACTGAAGCTTTCTTT. This translates into CASSKATSTECTEAFF.

This clonotype was found a few times. This chain joins TRBV30 and TRBJ2-4, with 7 bases identical to TRBD1. J lost 1 base, V lost 0 bases, and 0 bases had no gene match. Germline CDR1 reads GTSNPN; CDR2 reads SVGIG (reference sequence). CDR3 length equals 14 residues. CDR3 loop: CAWSVGGAKNIQYF. Written as DNA, the CDR3 is TGTGCCTGGAGTGTAGGGGGCGCCAAAAACATTCAGTACTTC.

The CDR3 is CASSPPGTSGSYEQYF. As DNA, the CDR3 is TGTGCCAGCTCACCACCCGGGACTAGCGGGAGTTACGAGCAGTACTTC. V gene TRBV18 combines with J gene TRBJ2-7, with 14 bases identical to TRBD2. The germline V gene has CDR1 KGHSH and CDR2 LQKENI. The CDR3 is 16 amino acids. With 0 bases clipped from V and 4 bases from J, the junction kept 2 bases outside the gene matches.

The rearrangement uses TRBV12-3 or TRBV12-4 and TRBJ2-1; 9 bases line up with TRBD2. The CDR3 runs to 14 residues. V was pared by 6 bases and J by 9 bases, with 9 bases of the junction left unmatched. The CDR3 nucleotides read TGTGCCAGCAGGGGGGTGGTAGCGGGAGTTGAGCAGTTCTTC. This sequence encodes CASRGVVAGVEQFF.

This clonotype has at least ten counts. The CDR3 region has the DNA TGTGCTAGTGGTCCTGAAGCGGGACTGCGCACAGATACGCAGTATTTT. This codes for CASGPEAGLRTDTQYF. This chain links TRBV12-5 with TRBJ2-3, with TRBD2 identical over 7 bases. Germline-derived CDR1 and CDR2 are LGHNT and FRNRAP. With 5 bases clipped from V and 1 base from J, the junction kept 9 bases outside the gene matches. This CDR3 is built from 16 residues. The entire variable domain, with the rest obtained from reference TRBV12-5 and TRBJ2-3, is as follows: DARVTQTPRHKVTEMGQEVTMRCQPILGHNTVFWYRQTMMQGLELLAYFRNRAPLDDSGMPKDRFSAEMPDATLATLKIQPSEPRDSAVYFCASGPEAGLRTDTQYFGPGTRLTVL.

The J gene is TRBJ2-1, the V gene TRBV7-9, with 9 bases aligning to TRBD2. Per germline, CDR1 SEHNR and CDR2 FQNEAQ (reference sequence). This CDR3 region has 15 residues. After removal of 3 bases from V and 2 bases from J, the junction contained 2 bases not matched to a gene. CDR3 bases: TGTGCCAGCAGCTTGCGGGGGGGCCCCTACAATGAGCAGTTCTTC. This codes for CASSLRGGPYNEQFF. Full variable domain (outside the CDR3, taken from reference TRBV7-9 and TRBJ2-1): DTGVSQNPRHKITKRGQNVTFRCDPISEHNRLYWYRQTLGQGPEFLTYFQNEAQLEKSRLLSDRFSAERPKGSFSTLEIQRTEQGDSAMYLCASSLRGGPYNEQFFGPGTRLTVL.

This clonotype was detected ten times or more. The chain uses TRBV7-9 and TRBJ2-7; perhaps TRBD2 as D (6 bases). Trimming left V 5 bases short and J 0 bases short, with 14 bases between. The length of the CDR3 is 15 residues. Germline CDR1 and CDR2: SEHNR and FQNEAQ (reference sequence). The CDR3 reads CASSLGGLLSYEQYF. The CDR3 bases are TGTGCCAGCAGCCTCGGGGGATTACTCTCCTACGAGCAGTACTTC.

The chain has TRBV5-6 and TRBJ2-7; D is unclear. The CDR3 is 12 amino acids. The germline V gene encodes CDR1 SGHDT and CDR2 YYEEEE. Trimming removed 0 bases at V and 3 bases at J, with 4 bases between. CDR3 loop: CASSLAFYEQYF. As DNA, the CDR3 is TGTGCCAGCAGCTTGGCCTTCTACGAGCAGTACTTC.

This chain connects TRBV6-1 to TRBJ1-1; 10 bases are a match to TRBD1. Losses at the gene ends were 7 bases for V and 1 base for J; bases not matched to a gene: 6. This CDR3 spans 15 amino acids. Germline assignment: CDR1 MNHNS and CDR2 SASEGT. The CDR3 sequence: CASIRQGAPNTEAFF. The CDR3 region has the DNA TGTGCCAGCATTCGACAGGGGGCCCCGAACACTGAAGCTTTCTTT.

Points on this clonotype: At one end the junction does not follow the germline gene, possibly because of a read error. The chain joins TRBV10-3 to TRBJ2-7, with 9 bases aligning to TRBD1. CDR3 size: 14 residues. Germline assignment: CDR1 ENHRY and CDR2 SYGVKD. CDR3 DNA: TGTCCCATCAGTGAAGGACAGGGGTCCTACGAGCAGTACTTC. Amino acid sequence: CPISEGQGSYEQYF.

This clonotype was seen at least ten times. This sequence joins TRBV7-2 and TRBJ2-1; weak D call: TRBD1 (6 bases). The CDR3 loop spans 17 amino acids. Germline values: CDR1 SGHTA, CDR2 FQGNSA. Trimming took off 0 bases at V and 2 bases at J, with 14 bases between the two ends. The CDR3 nucleotides read TGTGCCAGCAGCTTAGCCGGGACAACAGGACCCTACAATGAGCAGTTCTTC. Protein product: CASSLAGTTGPYNEQFF.

This chain joins TRBV12-3 or TRBV12-4 and TRBJ1-2, with 7 bases that match TRBD1. The ends lost 3 bases at V and 4 bases at J; junction bases unmatched: 5. This CDR3 spans 14 amino acids. CDR3 sequence reads: CASSFNRGFYGYTF. CDR3 coding DNA: TGTGCCAGCAGTTTTAACAGGGGATTCTATGGCTACACCTTC.

This clonotype was recorded a few times. J is TRBJ2-5 and V is TRBV20-1; 13 bases line up with TRBD2. This CDR3 comprises 20 residues. V shed 6 bases and J 1 base; nucleotides not matched to a gene: 20. Germline CDR1 reads DFQATT; CDR2 reads SNEGSKA (reference sequence). The CDR3 coding sequence is TGCAGTGCAACAACCCCTCGGACTAGCGGGAGTCATATTGTCCAAGAGACCCAGTACTTC. This encodes CSATTPRTSGSHIVQETQYF.

The gene calls are TRBV28 and TRBJ2-5; D assignment may be TRBD1 or TRBD2 (5 bases each). V shed 5 bases and J shed 7 bases, with 17 bases lying between them. The length of the CDR3 is 14 residues. The germline V gene has CDR1 MDHEN and CDR2 SYDVKM. CDR3 coding DNA: TGTGCCAGCAGTCTACAGACTACGAGGGGGACCCAGTACTTC. Protein: CASSLQTTRGTQYF.

This clonotype was counted many times. The chain recombines TRBV25-1 with TRBJ2-3; perhaps TRBD1 as D (6 bases). The CDR3 spans 16 residues. Trimming cost V 2 bases and J 1 base, with 13 bases left between them. The germline gives CDR1 MGHDK, CDR2 SYGVNS. Written as DNA, the CDR3 is TGTGCCAGCAGTGAACTCTCAGGGGCGCGCACAGATACGCAGTATTTT. This translates into CASSELSGARTDTQYF.